The 2 T cell receptor beta chains below were found in one sample sequenced in a study of control samples from healthy donors and cancer patients. Here immunoSEQ multiplex PCR was the method, and the copy in TCRdb shows in-frame clones only, minus some. There are approximately 70,000 clones in the sample; less than 95% occur only once, and more than 1% lies in the top ten. Material: PBMCs. These receptors were obtained from a woman between 50 and 59 years old with colorectal cancer.

The V and J genes are TRBV2 and TRBJ2-7, with D perhaps being TRBD1 or TRBD2 (5 bases each). This CDR3 is built from 15 residues. Germline V gene sequence: CDR1 SNHLY, CDR2 FYNNEI. V lost 6 bases and J 0 bases, leaving 15 bases between the germline ends. This CDR3 is CASSERGISSYEQYF. The CDR3 nucleotides are TGTGCCAGCAGCGAGAGGGGAATTAGCTCCTACGAGCAGTACTTC. The full variable domain, its missing parts supplied by reference TRBV2 and TRBJ2-7, is EPEVTQTPSHQVTQMGQEVILRCVPISNHLYFYWYRQILGQKVEFLVSFYNNEISEKSEIFDDQFSVERPDGSNFTLKIRSTKLEDSAMYFCASSERGISSYEQYFGPGTRLTVT.

The chain combines TRBV28 with TRBJ1-5, with 9 bases lining up with TRBD1. This CDR3 is 15 amino acids long. Germline CDR1 MDHEN, CDR2 SYDVKM. V dropped 5 bases and J dropped 3; count of bases not matched to a gene: 5. Here the CDR3 reads CASSHRTGVNQPQHF. For the CDR3, the DNA is TGTGCCAGCAGTCACCGGACAGGGGTCAATCAGCCCCAGCATTTT.